This T cell receptor beta chain is from a study of CD8+CD57+ T cells in acquired aplastic anemia. About the research overall: On average, sorted CD4+ and CD8+ cells gave approximately 3 ug of DNA. Study outcomes and limitations: CD8+ Simpson's diversity did not differ significantly between patients and controls.

CDR3 and TCR beta VDJ profiling relied on genomic DNA as the template. TCRdb passed the reads through MiXCR, listing each CDR3 protein once. The sample includes around 200,000 distinct CDR3 sequences, around 60% of them seen just once. This CDR3 is built from 16 residues. Trimming shortened V by 0 bases and J by 0 bases, and 12 bases separated the two germline ends. Germline V gives CDR1 DFQATT, CDR2 SNEGSKA (reference sequence). A note on this clonotype: Its antigen is as yet unknown.

Sequenced material: sorted CD4+, CD8+, or CD8+CD57+ T cells (not recorded which) from PBMCs. The chain uses TRBV20-1 and TRBJ2-1; weak D call: TRBD2 (6 bases). This sequence was found in a human donor in good health. This CDR3 is CSARDLAGNSYNEQFF. As DNA, the CDR3 is TGCAGTGCTAGAGATTTGGCGGGAAACTCCTACAATGAGCAGTTCTTC.